Listed below are T cell receptor beta chains from one sample, sequenced in a study of blood T cell repertoires in COVID-19. Data came from immunoSEQ multiplex PCR; TCRdb stores just in-frame clones and leaves some out. The sample has over 350,000 clones, 85% to 90% seen once. Material for sequencing was PBMCs or T cells enriched from blood (not recorded which). These receptors were collected from a woman aged 50 to 60 who had recovered from COVID-19. Each CDR3 is given without its conserved first and last residue. A clone size is listed for some rows: how often the clone was seen (once, few, many), or a class if it is expanded.

>TRBV2|.
ASSDSTNYGYT
>TRBV2|.
ASTRDRAGNQPQH
>TRBV30|few
AGRTGGMNSPLH
>TRBV5-1|.
ASSPTGSTSYEQY
>TRBV19|few
ASTNTGTGKAF
>TRBV24-1|.
ATQATVGNTIY
>TRBV11-2|.
ASSPGDRKPYEQY
>TRBV7-2|.
ASSWYLGSSYEQY
>TRBV19|.
ASSMQPGINVRSNQPQH
>TRBV3-1/TRBV3-2|.
ASSHRRTGRRTEAF
>TRBV19|.
ASTKGYRRGPSTDTQY